These T cell receptor beta chains were read from a single sample in a study of OX40 agonist ivuxolimab in advanced cancers. Generated by immunoSEQ multiplex PCR, the TCRdb table keeps only in-frame clones and is missing some. The sample gives about 67,000 clones, roughly 87% of which show up once; 4.5% to 6% is in the top ten. The specimen comprised CD4+ or CD8+ T cells sorted from blood, sampled in a trial of the OX40 agonist ivuxolimab. The receptors shown here come from an adult with an advanced solid tumor such as melanoma, head and neck, liver or kidney cancer. Each CDR3 is given with its conserved first and last residue. A D gene is named only where the DNA matches it firmly. Rows may omit the clone size; those that give it use once, few, many or a size class.

clone_size: .
d_call: .
j_call: TRBJ2-3
v_call: TRBV6-5
cdr3_aa: CASSLNWPASSTQYF
cdr3_nt: TGTGCCAGCAGTCTAAACTGGCCGGCTTCCAGTACGCAGTATTTT

clone_size: .
d_call: TRBD1
j_call: TRBJ1-2
v_call: TRBV4-1
cdr3_aa: CASSQGTGSSGYTF
cdr3_nt: TGCGCCAGCAGCCAAGGGACAGGGTCTTCGGGCTACACCTTC

clone_size: .
d_call: .
j_call: TRBJ1-6
v_call: TRBV2
cdr3_aa: CATGAEAGRSSPLHF
cdr3_nt: TGTGCCACGGGAGCTGAAGCCGGACGGAGTTCACCCCTCCACTTT

clone_size: .
d_call: .
j_call: TRBJ2-1
v_call: TRBV7-3
cdr3_aa: CASTIQRGDEQFF
cdr3_nt: TGTGCCAGCACGATCCAAAGGGGCGATGAGCAGTTCTTC

clone_size: .
d_call: .
j_call: TRBJ2-3
v_call: TRBV30
cdr3_aa: CAWSTTTDTQYF
cdr3_nt: TGTGCCTGGAGTACGACTACAGATACGCAGTATTTT

clone_size: once
d_call: .
j_call: TRBJ1-1
v_call: TRBV28
cdr3_aa: CAGAGSIGVNTEAFF
cdr3_nt: TGTGCCGGCGCGGGGTCTATAGGAGTGAACACTGAAGCTTTCTTT

clone_size: .
d_call: .
j_call: TRBJ2-1
v_call: TRBV30
cdr3_aa: CAWSGLSGTSYNEQFF
cdr3_nt: TGTGCCTGGAGTGGACTTAGCGGAACGTCCTACAATGAGCAGTTCTTC

clone_size: .
d_call: TRBD2
j_call: TRBJ2-2
v_call: TRBV10-1
cdr3_aa: CASSGSRWEGTGELFF
cdr3_nt: TGCGCCAGCAGTGGCTCGCGATGGGAGGGCACCGGGGAGCTGTTTTTT

clone_size: .
d_call: TRBD1
j_call: TRBJ2-1
v_call: TRBV5-1
cdr3_aa: CASSPPTGGSYNEQFF
cdr3_nt: TGCGCCAGCAGCCCTCCGACAGGGGGTTCCTACAATGAGCAGTTCTTC

clone_size: .
d_call: .
j_call: TRBJ1-2
v_call: TRBV28
cdr3_aa: CASSVPGGGGSLYGYTF
cdr3_nt: TGTGCCAGCAGTGTCCCCGGCGGTGGGGGTTCCCTCTATGGCTACACCTTC

clone_size: .
d_call: .
j_call: TRBJ2-2
v_call: TRBV13
cdr3_aa: CASSIAERYANTGELFF
cdr3_nt: TGTGCCAGCAGCATTGCGGAAAGGTACGCGAACACCGGGGAGCTGTTTTTT

clone_size: .
d_call: TRBD1
j_call: TRBJ1-2
v_call: TRBV27
cdr3_aa: CASSLSFTGGYGYTF
cdr3_nt: TGTGCCAGCAGTTTATCGTTTACAGGGGGCTATGGCTACACCTTC

clone_size: .
d_call: TRBD1
j_call: TRBJ1-3
v_call: TRBV5-1
cdr3_aa: CASRPGQASSGNTIYF
cdr3_nt: TGCGCCAGCAGACCCGGACAGGCAAGCTCTGGAAACACCATATATTTT

clone_size: .
d_call: .
j_call: TRBJ1-4
v_call: TRBV5-5
cdr3_aa: CASSPPKGDNEKLFF
cdr3_nt: TGTGCCAGCAGCCCGCCGAAGGGAGACAATGAAAAACTGTTTTTT

clone_size: .
d_call: TRBD2
j_call: TRBJ2-3
v_call: TRBV28
cdr3_aa: CASSLFGGIGTDTQYF
cdr3_nt: TGTGCCAGCAGTTTATTCGGGGGGATCGGCACAGATACGCAGTATTTT

clone_size: .
d_call: TRBD1
j_call: TRBJ1-5
v_call: TRBV27
cdr3_aa: CASSIQGARSQPQHF
cdr3_nt: TGTGCCAGCAGTATACAGGGGGCGCGTTCTCAGCCCCAGCATTTT

clone_size: once
d_call: TRBD2
j_call: TRBJ2-3
v_call: TRBV4-1
cdr3_aa: CASSLTAGARDTQYF
cdr3_nt: TGCGCCAGCAGCCTGACAGCGGGAGCGAGAGATACGCAGTATTTT

clone_size: .
d_call: .
j_call: TRBJ2-3
v_call: TRBV6-6
cdr3_aa: CASSYSIGGSTDTQYF
cdr3_nt: TGTGCCAGCAGTTACTCGATTGGGGGTAGCACAGATACGCAGTATTTT

clone_size: few
d_call: TRBD2
j_call: TRBJ2-7
v_call: TRBV5-6
cdr3_aa: CASDGTRGAEQYF
cdr3_nt: TGTGCCAGCGACGGGACTAGGGGCGCAGAGCAGTACTTC

clone_size: .
d_call: TRBD1
j_call: TRBJ1-6
v_call: TRBV13
cdr3_aa: CASSPNTWDRGASPLHF
cdr3_nt: TGTGCCAGCAGCCCCAATACCTGGGACAGGGGTGCTTCACCCCTCCACTTT

clone_size: .
d_call: TRBD2
j_call: TRBJ2-5
v_call: TRBV2
cdr3_aa: CASRRLAGGGETQYF
cdr3_nt: TGTGCCAGCAGGAGACTAGCGGGAGGCGGGGAGACCCAGTACTTC

clone_size: .
d_call: TRBD1
j_call: TRBJ1-2
v_call: TRBV25-1
cdr3_aa: CASSATGSEDGYTF
cdr3_nt: TGTGCCAGCAGTGCGACAGGGTCTGAGGATGGCTACACCTTC